This passage covers 21 T cell receptor beta chains from one sample sequenced in a study of Ad26.COV2.S vaccination and SARS-CoV-2 variants (TCRdb year 2021). The method behind the library was the immunoSEQ multiplex PCR assay. This is the immuneACCESS table as TCRdb keeps it, with only in-frame sequences that have V and J called. A part of the clones is gone; compared with another copy, unresolved V genes explain less than half, and the rest is unexplained. In all, the sample holds some 340,000 clones, and 85% to 90% of those were seen once. The ten largest clones take up roughly 2.1% of the sample. This specimen's treatment or condition label, per the study, means: roughly 20 received Ad26.COV2.S at low or high dose, single or two shots; 5 received placebo; per-sample allocation not given. Repertoires of vaccine and placebo recipients were sequenced from samples collected on day 63 after the first injection.

Source: peripheral blood, taken in a trial of Ad26.COV2.S vaccine versus placebo. These receptors were collected from a person between 18 and 60 years old who received the Ad26.COV2.S COVID-19 vaccine or a placebo.

This chain joins TRBV3-1 (or the pseudogene TRBV3-2) and TRBJ1-3; unclear D gene. The V end lost 4 bases, the J end lost 2 bases, and 15 bases lay between the germline ends. CDR3 size: 16 residues. The germline V gene encodes CDR1 LGHDT and CDR2 YNNKEL (reference sequence). The CDR3 bases are TGTGCCAGCAGCCTCCTAAGCGGGATCCCTGGAAACACCATATATTTT. Amino acid sequence: CASSLLSGIPGNTIYF.

CDR3 region: CSVSGGIIYEQYF. The CDR3 DNA follows: TGCAGCGTTTCGGGGGGGATCATATACGAGCAGTACTTC. This rearrangement joins TRBV29-1 to TRBJ2-7; the match to TRBD2 covers 8 bases. The germline V gene has CDR1 SQVTM and CDR2 ANQGSEA. Germline trimming cut 5 bases from V and 4 bases from J; bases unmatched to any gene: 7. CDR3 size: 13 residues.

The V gene is TRBV7-2, the J gene TRBJ1-1; weak D call: TRBD1 (6 bases). The CDR3 is 14 amino acids. V shed 11 bases and J shed 10 bases, with 26 bases lying between them. Germline CDR1 and CDR2: SGHTA and FQGNSA. This CDR3 is CAAGGAGSVSLAFF. CDR3 coding DNA: TGTGCCGCCGGGGGGGCAGGGTCGGTATCGTTAGCTTTCTTT.

This clone was detected a few times. V gene TRBV5-1 combines with J gene TRBJ2-2; 7 nucleotides agree with TRBD1. The V gene end was trimmed by 0 bases and the J gene end by 1 base; junction bases not matched to a gene: 0. The CDR3 has 15 amino acids. Germline lookup yields CDR1 SGHRS and CDR2 YFSETQ. CDR3 region: CASSLGDRNTGELFF. Here the CDR3 DNA reads TGCGCCAGCAGCTTGGGGGACAGGAACACCGGGGAGCTGTTTTTT.

The chain combines TRBV5-4 with TRBJ2-7, with 12 bases fitting TRBD2. This CDR3 comprises 15 residues. After removal of 4 bases from V and 3 bases from J, the junction contained 5 bases not matched to a gene. In germline, CDR1 is SGHNT, CDR2 YYREEE (reference sequence). For the CDR3, the DNA is TGTGCCAGCAGCAACGGACTAGCGGGACACTACGAGCAGTACTTC. Translated, it gives CASSNGLAGHYEQYF.

This chain joins TRBV14 and TRBJ2-1; 7 nucleotides match TRBD2. The V gene end was trimmed by 3 bases and the J gene end by 7 bases; junction bases not matched to a gene: 12. This CDR3 comprises 16 residues. CDR1 and CDR2 (germline): SGHDN, FVKESK. CDR3 region: CASSHRRNGGRNEQFF. For the CDR3, the DNA is TGTGCCAGCAGCCATCGGAGGAACGGGGGGAGAAATGAGCAGTTCTTC.

The chain uses TRBV5-1 and TRBJ2-1, with TRBD2 matching over 9 bases. The junction had 9 bases not matched to a gene; V was cut back by 0 bases and J by 5 bases. This CDR3 has 17 amino acids. The germline V gene encodes CDR1 SGHRS and CDR2 YFSETQ. The CDR3 region has the DNA TGCGCCAGCAGCTTGGGAGGGAGCGGGGGGTTTCACAATGAGCAGTTCTTC. It yields the protein CASSLGGSGGFHNEQFF. Filled out from reference TRBV5-1 and TRBJ2-1, the complete variable domain reads KAGVTQTPRYLIKTRGQQVTLSCSPISGHRSVSWYQQTPGQGLQFLFEYFSETQRNKGNFPGRFSGRQFSNSRSEMNVSTLELGDSALYLCASSLGGSGGFHNEQFFGPGTRLTVL.

This clone has a handful of counts. The V and J genes are TRBV14 and TRBJ1-1; D is unclear. V lost 5 bases and J 3 bases, leaving 7 bases between the germline ends. Germline V gene data show CDR1 as SGHDN and CDR2 as FVKESK. This CDR3 has 12 residues. The CDR3 DNA follows: TGTGCCAGCAGCTTAGCGGACACTGAAGCTTTCTTT. Protein product: CASSLADTEAFF.

The chain has TRBV4-2 and TRBJ2-7; 14 positions match TRBD2. Looked up from germline, CDR1 is LGHNA and CDR2 is YNFKEQ. The CDR3 is made up of 17 amino acids. The V gene end was trimmed by 2 bases and the J gene end by 5 bases; junction bases not matched to a gene: 8. This chain's CDR3 is CASSQSQTSGGANEQYF. CDR3 coding DNA: TGTGCCAGCAGCCAATCCCAGACTAGCGGGGGGGCGAACGAGCAGTACTTC.

The chain has TRBV19 and TRBJ2-1; the D gene is possibly TRBD2 (5 bases). CDR1 is LNHDA, CDR2 SQIVND, per germline (reference sequence). Trimming pared 3 bases from V and 7 bases from J, leaving 16 bases between. This CDR3 has 15 residues. The CDR3 DNA sequence: TGTGCCAGTAGTATGGAGGAGGCCCGCAGGAATGAGCAGTTCTTC. It encodes CASSMEEARRNEQFF.

Remarks on this clone: Different DNA sequences within this sample yield the same CDR3. V gene TRBV6-5 combines with J gene TRBJ1-3; D is unresolved. The germline CDR1 and CDR2 sequences are MNHEY and SVGAGI. V lost 3 bases and J 3 bases, leaving 0 bases between the germline ends. The CDR3 is 11 residues long. The chain's CDR3 is CASSYGNTIYF. The CDR3 DNA reads as TGTGCCAGCAGTTATGGAAACACCATATATTTT.

J is TRBJ2-2 and V is TRBV7-3, with a tentative D call TRBD1 (8 bases). Germline CDR1 SGHTA, CDR2 FQGTGA. The CDR3 loop spans 14 amino acids. V lost 6 bases and J lost 7, with 15 bases in between. The chain's CDR3 is CASRLDREGGELFF. CDR3 DNA: TGTGCCAGCAGACTGGACAGGGAGGGCGGGGAGCTGTTTTTT.

The rearrangement joins TRBV3-1 (or the pseudogene TRBV3-2) to TRBJ2-1; 9 bases agree with TRBD2. CDR1 LGHDT and CDR2 YNNKEL come from the germline V gene (reference sequence). This CDR3 spans 16 amino acids. Germline trimming cut 4 bases from V and 8 bases from J; bases unmatched to any gene: 12. CDR3 DNA sequence: TGTGCCAGCAGCCCTCTAGGGCGGGGGGGGCCGGATGAGCAGTTCTTC. It translates to CASSPLGRGGPDEQFF.

This clone was observed once. The chain uses TRBV11-2 and TRBJ2-1; 7 bases line up with TRBD1. From germline, CDR1 is SGHAT and CDR2 FQNNGV. The CDR3 extends over 16 amino acids. V shed 6 bases, J shed 0 bases, and the junction held 8 bases outside the gene matches. CDR3 sequence reads: CASSYDRAVSYNEQFF. The CDR3 DNA sequence: TGTGCCAGCAGTTACGACAGGGCAGTCTCCTACAATGAGCAGTTCTTC.

V and J are TRBV5-1 and TRBJ2-7; the D is unclear. Germline V gene data show CDR1 as SGHRS and CDR2 as YFSETQ. V lost 3 bases and J lost 4, with 11 bases in between. CDR3 length: 13 residues. The CDR3 sequence is CASSSLSEYEQYF. The CDR3 nucleotides are TGCGCCAGCAGCTCTCTGTCGGAATACGAGCAGTACTTC.

The V and J genes are TRBV3-1 (or the pseudogene TRBV3-2) and TRBJ2-1; 7 bases are a match to TRBD1. CDR1 is LGHDT, CDR2 YNNKEL, per germline (reference sequence). V trimming: 3 bases; J trimming: 2 bases; junction bases outside the gene matches: 4. The CDR3 totals 15 residues. This CDR3 is CASSHRGKPYNEQFF. The DNA of the CDR3 is TGTGCCAGCAGCCACAGGGGGAAGCCCTACAATGAGCAGTTCTTC.

The rearrangement uses TRBV29-1 and TRBJ1-1; D unresolved. Germline V gene data show CDR1 as SQVTM and CDR2 as ANQGSEA. This CDR3 comprises 13 residues. V was cut by 3 bases and J by 6 bases, with 14 bases left in between. The CDR3 loop is CSVERSGGAEAFF. The CDR3 DNA is TGCAGCGTTGAGCGTAGTGGTGGGGCTGAAGCTTTCTTT.

The chain couples TRBV9 to TRBJ2-1; a weak D match, TRBD1 (5 bases). Looked up from germline, CDR1 is SGDLS and CDR2 is YYNGEE. V was trimmed by 0 bases and J by 7 bases, leaving 14 bases between them. The CDR3 consists of 15 residues. For the CDR3, the DNA is TGTGCCAGCAGCGTAGTTGGCAGGGTGTGGAATGAGCAGTTCTTC. It encodes CASSVVGRVWNEQFF.

The chain links TRBV18 to TRBJ2-2; no firm D call. Germline CDR1 KGHSH, CDR2 LQKENI. CDR3 length equals 15 residues. V was cut by 2 bases and J by 2 bases, with 9 bases left in between. CDR3 sequence reads: CASSPGYFNTGELFF. In nucleotides, the CDR3 is TGTGCCAGCTCACCAGGGTACTTCAACACCGGGGAGCTGTTTTTT.

The chain has TRBV6-6 and TRBJ2-1; TRBD2 matches at 8 bases. The germline CDR1 and CDR2 sequences are MNHNY and SVGAGI (reference sequence). The ends lost 4 bases at V and 2 bases at J; junction bases unmatched: 4. This CDR3 comprises 15 residues. CDR3 nucleotide sequence: TGTGCCAGCAGTTCCAGCGGGGGAACCTACAATGAGCAGTTCTTC. Amino acid sequence: CASSSSGGTYNEQFF.

This sequence joins TRBV20-1 and TRBJ1-1, with 9 bases lining up with TRBD1. J gave up 7 bases and V 3 bases, and 9 bases lay outside the gene matches. Germline V gene data show CDR1 as DFQATT and CDR2 as SNEGSKA (reference sequence). This CDR3 comprises 14 residues. DNA for the CDR3: TGCAGTGCTAGTGCCGGGACAGGGAAAGGTGAAGCTTTCTTT. Translated: CSASAGTGKGEAFF.